This TCR beta chain was recorded in a study of T cell repertoires in cytomegalovirus infection. Study-wide context: Recently identified HLA-C-restricted CMV epitopes were among the peptides used. It can be stated that public TCR beta signatures indicated CMV infection as well as a matching HLA type.

Germline CDR1 and CDR2: MGHRA and YSYEKL. The CDR3 extends over 15 amino acids. V lost 6 bases and J 4 bases, leaving 16 bases between the germline ends. Each CDR3 protein gets one entry after TCRdb re-called the reads with MiXCR. The sample records roughly 920,000 distinct CDR3 sequences, 25% to 40% being singletons. General study points: The cumulative frequency of public TCR beta families identified carriers of CMV plus the relevant HLA. Ex vivo, HLA-C-restricted CMV-specific TCR beta clonotypes prevailed over the rest of the response.

This clonotype has more than one count but fewer than ten. The target antigen is unknown. The V gene is TRBV4-1, the J gene TRBJ2-1; no definite D call. The source is a human donor in good health (CMV status not recorded). Some clones in this sample may be carry-over from other donors' samples. The specimen comprised cultured CD8+ T cells from PBMCs, sampled from culture after CMV antigen stimulation. For the CDR3, the DNA is TGCGCCAGCAGTCACGACGGACGCCCGTACAATGAGCAGTTCTTC. This encodes CASSHDGRPYNEQFF.